This entry describes one T cell receptor (beta chain). Its antigen is unidentified. The data belong to a study of response to subunit inactivated influenza vaccine. Study-wide results and caveats: The authors suggested that every seasonal influenza vaccination recruits few new T cells.

This CDR3 has 17 residues. MiXCR, run by TCRdb on the RT-PCR reads, gives a single entry per CDR3 protein. Here the sample spans 400,000 to 550,000 distinct CDR3 sequences, roughly 23% being singletons. This sequence was found in a man aged 50 or older who received an inactivated influenza vaccine. V is TRBV21-1 and J is TRBJ2-1; the table's D gene call, TRBD2, was not cross checked with the DNA. TRBV21-1 is termed a pseudogene. The sequencing here drew on CD4+ T cells sorted from PBMCs, taken 5 days after vaccination. CDR3 residues: CASSKGRQREAYNEQFF. As DNA, the CDR3 is TGTGCCAGCAGCAAAGGTCGCCAGCGGGAGGCCTACAATGAGCAGTTCTTC.